This T cell receptor beta chain emerged from a study of shared clonotypes between healthy human individuals. The V gene's germline CDR1 is SGDLS and CDR2 YYNGEE. The CDR3 loop spans 13 amino acids. The germline V and J ends were trimmed by 0 bases and 6 bases, with 9 bases remaining between them. Study findings and constraints: Clonotype sharing among donors was thought likely to change with sequencing depth. Generation probability values for non-shared clonotypes were lower than those for clonotypes shared by all four donors.

Positively selected for CCR7, the CD45RO-negative cells used as naive CD8 cells excluded terminally differentiated effector memory CD45RA+ cells. There were no recent acute infections or vaccinations among the donors, who were healthy HIV-negative adults. Every contributor of samples was a Caucasian grown-up residing in Nashville, Tennessee. As regards this clone: The target antigen is unknown.

The data were produced by immunoSEQ multiplex PCR, yet TCRdb's version contains in-frame clones alone and is incomplete. The sample has about 2.2 million clones, around 93% seen once. V usage is TRBV9 and J usage is TRBJ1-2; D ambiguous. The sequence came from a man younger than 35 in good health. Some clones in this sample may be carry-over from other donors' samples. Sequenced input: naive CD8+ T cells from PBMCs. DNA for the CDR3: TGTGCCAGCAGCGTAGGGCCAGTTCATGGCTACACCTTC. Translated, it gives CASSVGPVHGYTF. The variable domain in full, with the rest retrieved from reference TRBV9 and TRBJ1-2, is DSGVTQTPKHLITATGQRVTLRCSPRSGDLSVYWYQQSLDQGLQFLIQYYNGEERAKGNILERFSAQQFPDLHSELNLSSLELGDSALYFCASSVGPVHGYTFGSGTRLTVV.